The 10 T cell receptor beta chains given below trace back to one sample, sequenced in a study of shared clonotypes between healthy human individuals. TCRdb's copy holds only in-frame clones and misses some; the assay was immunoSEQ multiplex PCR. Of some 2,000,000 clones listed, approximately 95% are singletons. The specimen sequenced was naive CD4+ T cells sorted from blood. Subset reported: CD45RA+ positively selected. Receptors were obtained from a man between 18 and 29 years old in good health.

Of note for this clone: Other nucleotide sequences in the sample specify the same CDR3. The chain combines TRBV20-1 with TRBJ1-1, with unresolved D. The CDR3 totals 11 residues. V lost 3 bases to trimming and J lost 7 bases, with 9 bases between them. Germline V gene data show CDR1 as DFQATT and CDR2 as SNEGSKA (reference sequence). The CDR3 sequence: CSAREGGEAFF. In DNA form, the CDR3 reads TGCAGTGCTAGGGAGGGAGGTGAAGCTTTCTTT.

The V and J genes are TRBV7-2 and TRBJ2-7; D possibly corresponds to TRBD1 (6 bases). This CDR3 is 16 amino acids long. V shed 4 bases and J shed 1 base, with 17 bases lying between them. The germline CDR1 and CDR2 sequences are SGHTA and FQGNSA. The CDR3 reads CASSSRGQPTSYEQYF. The CDR3 nucleotides are TGTGCCAGCAGCTCCAGGGGACAACCGACTTCCTACGAGCAGTACTTC.

The chain carries TRBV7-2 and TRBJ2-7, with 13 bases that match TRBD2. The V gene's germline CDR1 is SGHTA and CDR2 FQGNSA. The CDR3 has 14 amino acids. V lost 7 bases to trimming and J lost 6 bases; unmatched junction nucleotides: 6. The CDR3, as DNA: TGTGCCAGCACCCTACTAGCGGGAGGGGTCGAGCAGTACTTC. It encodes CASTLLAGGVEQYF.

The CDR3 region has the DNA TGTGCCAGCAGCTTAAAGATGTCGCTGTTTTTT. Translating it yields CASSLKMSLFF. The chain is built from TRBV7-8 and TRBJ2-2; D unclear. Germline assignment: CDR1 SGHVS and CDR2 FQNEAQ. V lost 2 bases and J lost 13, with 8 bases in between. The CDR3 has 11 amino acids.

The rearrangement uses TRBV18 and TRBJ1-2; 11 bases align to TRBD1. In germline, CDR1 is KGHSH, CDR2 LQKENI. J gave up 6 bases and V 4 bases, and 7 bases lay outside the gene matches. The CDR3 sequence is 15 residues long. The CDR3 DNA is TGTGCCAGCTCACTCGGACAGGGGGCATCCAATGGCTACACCTTC. Its translation is CASSLGQGASNGYTF.

This chain joins TRBV4-1 and TRBJ2-5; TRBD2 matches at 7 bases. V was pared by 4 bases and J by 4 bases, with 3 bases of the junction left unmatched. Per germline, CDR1 MGHRA and CDR2 YSYEKL. The CDR3 is 13 residues long. The CDR3 here is CASSLTSLETQYF. The CDR3 nucleotides read TGCGCCAGCAGCCTGACTAGCTTAGAGACCCAGTACTTC.

The chain employs TRBV19 and TRBJ1-1, with D perhaps TRBD1 (5 bases). V dropped 5 bases and J dropped 1 base, with 14 bases sitting between them. This CDR3 contains 15 residues. Germline V gene sequence: CDR1 LNHDA, CDR2 SQIVND (reference sequence). The CDR3 is CASSAQGRPNTEAFF. The CDR3 region has the DNA TGTGCCAGTAGTGCCCAGGGACGTCCGAACACTGAAGCTTTCTTT.

The chain is built from TRBV11-3 and TRBJ2-7, with TRBD1 matching 9 bases. The germline V gene has CDR1 SGHNT and CDR2 YENEEA. V gave up 3 bases and J gave up 2 bases; unmatched junction bases: 5. There are 15 residues in the CDR3. The CDR3 sequence is CASSFQTGGPYEQYF. CDR3 DNA: TGTGCCAGCAGCTTTCAGACAGGGGGACCCTACGAGCAGTACTTC.

The CDR3, as DNA: TGTGCCAGCAGCCCCCGCGCAGGCTACAATGAGCAGTTCTTC. This encodes CASSPRAGYNEQFF. V and J are TRBV7-3 and TRBJ2-1, with no clear D. There are 14 residues in the CDR3. Between the trimmed V and J ends, which lost 5 bases and 3 bases, there was a span of 11 bases. From germline, CDR1 is SGHTA and CDR2 FQGTGA.

This chain connects TRBV9 to TRBJ2-3; TRBD2 might be the D (5 bases). V lost 4 bases, J lost 5 bases, and 17 bases lay in between. Per the germline V gene, CDR1 is SGDLS and CDR2 is YYNGEE. The CDR3 has 15 residues. DNA for the CDR3: TGTGCCAGCAGCCCCTCTGGAGGTACCCGAGATACGCAGTATTTT. Protein: CASSPSGGTRDTQYF. Drawing the rest from reference TRBV9 and TRBJ2-3, the complete variable domain is DSGVTQTPKHLITATGQRVTLRCSPRSGDLSVYWYQQSLDQGLQFLIQYYNGEERAKGNILERFSAQQFPDLHSELNLSSLELGDSALYFCASSPSGGTRDTQYFGPGTRLTVL.